This section outlines one TCR beta chain sequence together with its context. The repertoire was sequenced with immunoSEQ multiplex PCR; TCRdb's copy has only in-frame clones and lacks some. The data contain about 710,000 clones, 80% to 90% of them seen just once; the ten biggest clones take up roughly 0.0094%. This entry belongs to a study of shared T cell receptors in the human thymus. The V gene's germline CDR1 is MNHEY and CDR2 SMNVEV (reference sequence). The CDR3 sequence is 14 residues long. After removal of 5 bases from V and 8 bases from J, the junction contained 6 bases not matched to a gene. These data are also associated with another study on human thymus T cells. From that report: Resections obtained during corrective heart surgery supplied the thymus tissue.

The TCR originated in a boy in the first two years of life with a congenital heart defect. The sequenced sample was thymocytes. The chain employs TRBV27 and TRBJ1-6; TRBD1 agrees at 7 bases. This CDR3 reads CASSATGADSPLHF. The CDR3 region has the DNA TGTGCCAGCAGTGCCACAGGGGCGGATTCACCCCTCCACTTT.